This is a list of T cell receptor beta chains from one sample in a study of beta chain features in type 1 diabetes. Sequencing used immunoSEQ multiplex PCR; TCRdb keeps in-frame clones, though not all of them. The table has approximately 150,000 clones, 10% to 15% seen once. Specimen: central memory CD4+ T cells from blood. The receptors shown here come from a man aged 18-30 years with type 1 diabetes. Both conserved end residues are part of each CDR3. D genes are given only for firm matches. Rows may omit the clone size; those that give it use once, few, many or a size class.

D: -
J: TRBJ1-2
size: few
V: TRBV5-4
CDR3: CASFSGPTGYGYTF
DNA: TGTGCCAGCTTTTCGGGGCCTACTGGCTATGGCTACACCTTC

D: -
J: TRBJ2-7
size: few
V: TRBV9
CDR3: CASSRDPSTYEQYF
DNA: TGTGCCAGCAGCCGAGACCCATCGACCTACGAGCAGTACTTC

D: -
J: TRBJ2-7
size: -
V: TRBV6-1
CDR3: CASRGSGRSYEQYF
DNA: TGTGCCAGCCGAGGATCGGGGAGGTCCTACGAGCAGTACTTC

D: -
J: TRBJ2-3
size: -
V: TRBV6-5
CDR3: CASSYGGTTDTQYF
DNA: TGTGCCAGCAGTTACGGGGGCACCACAGATACGCAGTATTTT

D: -
J: TRBJ1-1
size: -
V: TRBV27
CDR3: CASSLGGARRAFF
DNA: TGTGCCAGCAGTTTAGGGGGGGCTCGACGAGCTTTCTTT

D: TRBD1
J: TRBJ1-2
size: -
V: TRBV4-1
CDR3: CASSQDIFRDRDRNGGYTF
DNA: TGCGCCAGCAGCCAAGATATTTTTCGGGACCGGGACAGGAATGGTGGCTACACCTTC

D: -
J: TRBJ1-1
size: few
V: TRBV30
CDR3: CAWSRQEGLWGAFF
DNA: TGTGCCTGGAGCAGACAGGAAGGGTTATGGGGAGCTTTCTTT

D: -
J: TRBJ1-1
size: few
V: TRBV6-1
CDR3: CASSGGLKDTEAFF
DNA: TGTGCCAGCAGTGGGGGGCTGAAGGACACTGAAGCTTTCTTT

D: TRBD1
J: TRBJ2-1
size: -
V: TRBV19
CDR3: CASMGTGGAGEQFF
DNA: TGTGCCAGTATGGGGACAGGGGGCGCGGGTGAGCAGTTCTTC

D: -
J: TRBJ2-3
size: -
V: TRBV6-5
CDR3: CASSYSIALGTDTQYF
DNA: TGTGCCAGCAGTTACTCGATAGCGTTAGGCACAGATACGCAGTATTTT

D: -
J: TRBJ1-1
size: -
V: TRBV7-3
CDR3: CASSPIAGNTEAFF
DNA: TGTGCCAGCAGCCCTATTGCAGGGAACACTGAAGCTTTCTTT

D: TRBD1
J: TRBJ1-2
size: -
V: TRBV7-3
CDR3: CASSSGQGNGYTF
DNA: TGTGCCAGCAGCTCAGGACAGGGGAATGGCTACACCTTC

D: -
J: TRBJ1-1
size: once
V: TRBV30
CDR3: CAWSVHENTEAFF
DNA: TGTGCCTGGAGTGTTCACGAGAACACTGAAGCTTTCTTT

D: TRBD2
J: TRBJ2-7
size: -
V: TRBV15
CDR3: CATSEPQGGGNSYEQYF
DNA: TGTGCCACCAGCGAACCCCAGGGCGGGGGGAACTCCTACGAGCAGTACTTC

D: -
J: TRBJ2-5
size: -
V: TRBV30
CDR3: CAWSPNGETQYF
DNA: TGTGCCTGGAGCCCCAACGGTGAGACCCAGTACTTC

D: -
J: TRBJ2-7
size: medium-sized
V: TRBV14
CDR3: CASSSRGSYEQYF
DNA: TGTGCCAGCAGTAGTAGGGGCTCCTACGAGCAGTACTTC

D: TRBD2
J: TRBJ2-1
size: -
V: TRBV7-9
CDR3: CASSSLGTSGYNEQFF
DNA: TGTGCCAGCAGCTCCCTGGGGACTAGCGGGTACAATGAGCAGTTCTTC

D: -
J: TRBJ2-7
size: -
V: TRBV6-5
CDR3: CASSYTRVGYEQYF
DNA: TGTGCCAGCAGTTACACCAGGGTGGGGTACGAGCAGTACTTC

D: -
J: TRBJ2-4
size: -
V: TRBV28
CDR3: CASSALFTKNIQYF
DNA: TGTGCCAGCAGTGCTTTGTTCACCAAAAACATTCAGTACTTC

D: TRBD1
J: TRBJ1-6
size: -
V: TRBV5-1
CDR3: CASSLDAGGLSSPLHF
DNA: TGCGCCAGCAGCTTGGATGCAGGGGGATTAAGTTCACCCCTCCACTTT

D: -
J: TRBJ1-1
size: few
V: TRBV10-3
CDR3: CAISERDTTTEAFF
DNA: TGTGCCATCAGTGAGAGGGACACCACCACTGAAGCTTTCTTT

D: -
J: TRBJ2-5
size: few
V: TRBV10-3
CDR3: CAISAPGGTRETQYF
DNA: TGTGCCATCAGTGCCCCGGGGGGCACGAGAGAGACCCAGTACTTC

D: -
J: TRBJ2-3
size: -
V: TRBV11-2
CDR3: CASSFRGDTQYF
DNA: TGTGCCAGCAGCTTTCGAGGAGATACGCAGTATTTT

D: -
J: TRBJ2-7
size: many
V: TRBV19
CDR3: CASSFSGRVSYEQYF
DNA: TGTGCCAGTAGTTTCTCTGGCAGGGTCTCCTACGAGCAGTACTTC

D: -
J: TRBJ1-3
size: -
V: TRBV30
CDR3: CAWTDPGRAGNTIYF
DNA: TGTGCCTGGACGGACCCCGGGCGCGCTGGAAACACCATATATTTT

D: -
J: TRBJ2-1
size: few
V: TRBV18
CDR3: CASSPGSSYNEQFF
DNA: TGTGCCAGCTCACCAGGGAGCTCCTACAATGAGCAGTTCTTC

D: TRBD2
J: TRBJ2-1
size: few
V: TRBV19
CDR3: CASSIEGSGWSYNEQFF
DNA: TGTGCCAGTAGTATAGAGGGTAGCGGGTGGTCCTACAATGAGCAGTTCTTC

D: TRBD2
J: TRBJ2-3
size: -
V: TRBV9
CDR3: CASSVASSGGTDTQYF
DNA: TGTGCCAGCAGCGTAGCATCTAGCGGGGGAACAGATACGCAGTATTTT

D: TRBD1
J: TRBJ2-1
size: many
V: TRBV7-2
CDR3: CASSLDRGVYNEQFF
DNA: TGTGCCAGCAGCTTAGACAGGGGCGTATACAATGAGCAGTTCTTC

D: -
J: TRBJ1-1
size: few
V: TRBV29-1
CDR3: CSVANDENTEAFF
DNA: TGCAGCGTAGCCAACGATGAGAACACTGAAGCTTTCTTT

D: -
J: TRBJ2-1
size: -
V: TRBV29-1
CDR3: CSVERGGYNEQFF
DNA: TGCAGCGTTGAAAGGGGCGGCTACAATGAGCAGTTCTTC

D: TRBD2
J: TRBJ2-1
size: few
V: TRBV2
CDR3: CASSVSGGATYNEQFF
DNA: TGTGCCAGCAGTGTTAGCGGGGGGGCGACCTACAATGAGCAGTTCTTC

D: -
J: TRBJ1-1
size: -
V: TRBV10-3
CDR3: CAISESGLVGTEAFF
DNA: TGTGCCATCAGTGAGTCGGGGCTTGTGGGAACTGAAGCTTTCTTT

D: TRBD1
J: TRBJ1-2
size: few
V: TRBV27
CDR3: CASSLGGQGHYGYTF
DNA: TGTGCCAGCAGTTTAGGGGGACAGGGACACTATGGCTACACCTTC

D: -
J: TRBJ1-5
size: -
V: TRBV5-1
CDR3: CASSLDGQYNQPQHF
DNA: TGCGCCAGCAGCTTGGACGGACAGTACAATCAGCCCCAGCATTTT

D: -
J: TRBJ1-1
size: -
V: TRBV18
CDR3: CASSTLLDRSAEAFF
DNA: TGTGCCAGCTCAACTCTTCTTGACAGGAGCGCTGAAGCTTTCTTT

D: -
J: TRBJ1-1
size: many
V: TRBV7-2
CDR3: CASSQGIPLINTEAFF
DNA: TGTGCCAGCAGCCAGGGCATCCCACTCATAAACACTGAAGCTTTCTTT

D: TRBD1
J: TRBJ1-2
size: few
V: TRBV2
CDR3: CASTGQGPGSYTF
DNA: TGTGCCAGTACTGGACAGGGCCCTGGTAGCTACACCTTC

D: -
J: TRBJ2-6
size: -
V: TRBV5-1
CDR3: CASSGDSGANVLTF
DNA: TGCGCCAGCAGTGGCGACTCTGGGGCCAACGTCCTGACTTTC

D: -
J: TRBJ1-1
size: few
V: TRBV7-8
CDR3: CASSPRGGTFNTEAFF
DNA: TGTGCCAGCAGCCCCCGGGGGGGGACCTTTAACACTGAAGCTTTCTTT

D: -
J: TRBJ2-5
size: -
V: TRBV5-1
CDR3: CASSLRAQWSGETQYF
DNA: TGCGCCAGCAGCTTGAGAGCCCAATGGAGTGGAGAGACCCAGTACTTC

D: -
J: TRBJ1-1
size: few
V: TRBV19
CDR3: CASSSSDWRAFF
DNA: TGTGCCAGTAGTTCGTCCGACTGGAGAGCTTTCTTT

D: TRBD1
J: TRBJ1-2
size: -
V: TRBV28
CDR3: CASYTGDYGYTF
DNA: TGTGCCAGCTATACAGGGGACTATGGCTACACCTTC

D: TRBD1
J: TRBJ2-3
size: few
V: TRBV28
CDR3: CASITRGLQYF
DNA: TGTGCCAGTATTACCAGGGGGCTTCAGTATTTT

D: -
J: TRBJ2-3
size: -
V: TRBV25-1
CDR3: CASSFRGTDTQYF
DNA: TGTGCCAGCAGCTTCCGGGGGACAGATACGCAGTATTTT

D: -
J: TRBJ1-2
size: -
V: TRBV30
CDR3: CAWSPVSAWYGYTF
DNA: TGTGCCTGGAGCCCGGTTTCGGCCTGGTATGGCTACACCTTC

D: -
J: TRBJ1-6
size: few
V: TRBV5-8
CDR3: CASSLGQNNSPLHF
DNA: TGTGCCAGCAGCTTGGGACAGAATAATTCACCCCTCCACTTT

D: -
J: TRBJ2-2
size: few
V: TRBV6-5
CDR3: CASRGALNTGELFF
DNA: TGTGCCAGCCGGGGGGCCCTTAACACCGGGGAGCTGTTTTTT

D: TRBD1
J: TRBJ1-1
size: -
V: TRBV6-1
CDR3: CASILTGGGTEAFF
DNA: TGTGCCAGCATCCTGACAGGGGGAGGCACTGAAGCTTTCTTT

D: -
J: TRBJ2-1
size: few
V: TRBV7-9
CDR3: CASSKAGGDEQFF
DNA: TGTGCCAGCAGCAAAGCGGGCGGGGATGAGCAGTTCTTC

D: -
J: TRBJ2-2
size: -
V: TRBV7-3
CDR3: CASSTSVGFGTGELFF
DNA: TGTGCCAGCAGCACCTCGGTGGGGTTTGGCACCGGGGAGCTGTTTTTT

D: -
J: TRBJ1-2
size: few
V: TRBV27
CDR3: CASSLRAGLNYGYTF
DNA: TGTGCCAGCAGTTTACGGGCGGGGCTTAACTATGGCTACACCTTC